This note documents a single T cell receptor beta chain sequence. The CDR3 contains 14 residues. Looked up from germline, CDR1 is LGHDT and CDR2 is YNNKEL (reference sequence). The ends lost 1 base at V and 2 bases at J; junction bases unmatched: 2. This specimen comes from a study of blood T cell repertoires in COVID-19. Original handling: Estimation of nucleated cell counts relied on the amplification of reference gene primers. Sequencing was performed with immunoSEQ multiplex PCR; in TCRdb, only in-frame clones are kept and a portion is missing. Clone size and the V and J calls come from that table; the DNA yielded D and trimming. The profile shows roughly 43,000 clones, over 75% of them singletons.

Input material: peripheral blood. The chain uses TRBV3-1 (or the pseudogene TRBV3-2) and TRBJ2-7, with 7 bases fitting TRBD1. The receptor's source is a human donor in a cohort sampled during active COVID-19. The donor label of this sample is uncertain. The CDR3 bases are TGTGCCAGCAGCCAAGCGGGACAGACCTACGAGCAGTACTTC. It encodes CASSQAGQTYEQYF.